This T cell receptor beta chain came from a study of blood T cell repertoires in COVID-19. Study-wide context: From the United States, Italy and Spain came samples of acute and convalescent COVID-19. T cells, B-cell-depleted T cells, or PBMCs supplied cDNA or gDNA.

CDR3 length: 13 residues. V lost 5 bases to trimming and J lost 11 bases, with 18 bases between them. Original processing methods: The assay estimated nucleated cells by amplifying reference gene primers. Here immunoSEQ multiplex PCR was the method, and the copy in TCRdb shows in-frame clones only, minus some. D and trimming come from the DNA, and the V and J calls and clone size come from that table. The sample yields more than 200,000 clones, about 83% seen once. This sequence joins TRBV12-3 or TRBV12-4 and TRBJ1-1; D uncertain. The clonotype was recovered from a man aged 40-55 years with active or convalescent COVID-19. Material: peripheral blood. The CDR3 is CASSRDTTPSAFF. The CDR3 DNA is TGTGCCAGCAGTAGAGACACCACCCCTTCGGCTTTCTTT.